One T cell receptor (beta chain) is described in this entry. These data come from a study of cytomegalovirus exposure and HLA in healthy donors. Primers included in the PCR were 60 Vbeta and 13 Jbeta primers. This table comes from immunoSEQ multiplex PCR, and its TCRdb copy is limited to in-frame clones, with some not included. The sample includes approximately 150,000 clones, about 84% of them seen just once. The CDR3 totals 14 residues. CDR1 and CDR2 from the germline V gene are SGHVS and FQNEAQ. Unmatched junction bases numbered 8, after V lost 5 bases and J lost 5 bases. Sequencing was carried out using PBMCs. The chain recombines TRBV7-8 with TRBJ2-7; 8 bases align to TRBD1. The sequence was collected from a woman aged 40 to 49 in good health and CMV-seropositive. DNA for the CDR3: TGTGCCAGCAGCCCACGACAGGGGAGCAACGAGCAGTACTTC. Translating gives CASSPRQGSNEQYF.